The 19 T cell receptor beta chains reported below all come from one sample, sequenced in a study of shared T cell receptors in the human thymus. The protocol was immunoSEQ multiplex PCR, while the TCRdb copy is restricted to in-frame clones and leaves out a portion. The sample yields around 730,000 clones, 75% to 90% seen once. These records were also assigned to another study, of human thymus T cells.

Material for sequencing was thymocytes. The origin of the receptors is a girl under two years old with a congenital heart defect.

The gene calls are TRBV25-1 and TRBJ2-2, with 9 bases fitting TRBD1. CDR3 length equals 15 residues. V trimming: 5 bases; J trimming: 5 bases; junction bases outside the gene matches: 6. Germline-derived CDR1 and CDR2 are MGHDK and SYGVNS. The CDR3 here is CASSTGGGRTGELFF. The CDR3 nucleotides are TGTGCCAGCAGTACAGGGGGCGGTAGAACCGGGGAGCTGTTTTTT.

The J gene is TRBJ1-2, the V gene TRBV5-6; D is ambiguous. CDR1 is SGHDT and CDR2 is YYEEEE in the germline V gene. The V gene lost 4 bases and the J gene lost 3 bases, with 10 bases spanning the gap. CDR3 size: 13 residues. CDR3 sequence (DNA): TGTGCCAGCAGCATATCCGGGGACTATGGCTACACCTTC. Translated: CASSISGDYGYTF.

The CDR3, as DNA: TGCGCCAGCAGCCGGCCCAGGGAAAACACTGAAGCTTTCTTT. It encodes CASSRPRENTEAFF. This chain links TRBV5-1 with TRBJ1-1, with D possibly TRBD1 on 5 matching bases. The germline gives CDR1 SGHRS, CDR2 YFSETQ. This CDR3 region has 14 residues. Trimming took 4 bases from V and 2 from J, leaving 12 bases between them.

The chain has TRBV19 and TRBJ2-1; D perhaps matches TRBD2 (6 bases). CDR3 size: 17 residues. CDR1 is LNHDA and CDR2 is SQIVND in the germline V gene (reference sequence). Trimming took 5 bases from V and 5 from J, leaving 22 bases between them. The CDR3 nucleotides are TGTGCCAGTAGTGCTGGAAAACTTAGCGGTCTCAACAATGAGCAGTTCTTC. Translation gives CASSAGKLSGLNNEQFF.

The V call is TRBV7-6, the J call TRBJ2-5, with TRBD2 as a possible D gene (7 bases). V lost 7 bases, J lost 5 bases, and 17 bases lay in between. Germline-derived CDR1 and CDR2 are SGHVS and FNYEAQ. The CDR3 has 14 residues. CDR3 DNA: TGTGCCAGCAACCCGGCGGGGGCGGGGGAGACCCAGTACTTC. Its translation is CASNPAGAGETQYF.

The chain recombines TRBV28 with TRBJ2-5, with D possibly being TRBD2 (7 bases). CDR1 and CDR2 (germline): MDHEN, SYDVKM. V shed 5 bases and J shed 5 bases, with 30 bases lying between them. The CDR3 contains 19 residues. The CDR3 coding sequence is TGTGCCAGCAGTCCACCTTACCGCGTCGGCCGGGGGGCTGAGGAGACCCAGTACTTC. This gives the protein CASSPPYRVGRGAEETQYF.

The chain combines TRBV6-1 with TRBJ2-1, with D possibly matching TRBD1 (6 bases). The CDR3 consists of 15 residues. Germline loops: CDR1 MNHNS, CDR2 SASEGT. Trimming cost V 2 bases and J 8 bases, with 16 bases left between them. The chain's CDR3 is CASSERGWGSDEQFF. DNA for the CDR3: TGTGCCAGCAGTGAAAGGGGGTGGGGTAGCGATGAGCAGTTCTTC.

This clone was observed a handful of times. V and J are TRBV28 and TRBJ2-7; TRBD1 agrees at 10 bases. The CDR3 spans 18 residues. With 5 bases clipped from V and 1 base from J, the junction kept 14 bases outside the gene matches. CDR1 MDHEN and CDR2 SYDVKM come from the germline V gene. The DNA for the CDR3 is TGTGCCAGCAGTACACCGTTCGCTCGGGACAGGGGTTCCTACGAGCAGTACTTC. Translation gives CASSTPFARDRGSYEQYF.

The chain uses TRBV11-3 and TRBJ2-3, with D tentatively TRBD1 (6 bases). The CDR3 spans 17 residues. V was trimmed by 5 bases and J by 1 base, leaving 19 bases between them. The germline V gene has CDR1 SGHNT and CDR2 YENEEA. The CDR3 reads CASSAGTNKRRTDTQYF. CDR3 sequence (DNA): TGTGCCAGCAGCGCCGGGACAAACAAAAGACGCACAGATACGCAGTATTTT.

This chain connects TRBV18 to TRBJ1-3; D not certain. The CDR3 extends over 15 amino acids. V lost 4 bases and J 0 bases, leaving 10 bases between the germline ends. CDR1 and CDR2 (germline): KGHSH, LQKENI. The CDR3 protein is CASSRLRVSGNTIYF. CDR3 sequence (DNA): TGTGCCAGCTCACGGTTGAGGGTCTCTGGAAACACCATATATTTT.

This clone was counted only a few times. The V and J genes are TRBV9 and TRBJ2-7, with 10 bases lining up with TRBD1. V lost 0 bases and J lost 3; bases outside the gene matches: 6. CDR1 is SGDLS, CDR2 YYNGEE, per germline. CDR3 length equals 16 residues. The CDR3 loop reads CASSVAPTGGIYEQYF. The CDR3 DNA follows: TGTGCCAGCAGCGTAGCTCCGACAGGGGGCATCTACGAGCAGTACTTC.

A single count supports this clone. The rearrangement links TRBV5-1 to TRBJ1-1, with 7 bases aligning to TRBD1. The CDR3 has 13 amino acids. CDR1 is SGHRS and CDR2 is YFSETQ in the germline V gene. With V trimmed by 5 bases and J by 6 bases, 7 bases remained unmatched. The CDR3 coding sequence is TGCGCCAGCAGGGTTGGAACAGGGGCTGAAGCTTTCTTT. It yields the protein CASRVGTGAEAFF.

The chain recombines TRBV4-3 with TRBJ2-3; 7 bases line up with TRBD2. CDR1 and CDR2 from the germline V gene are LGHNA and YSLEER. Losses at the gene ends were 1 base for V and 2 bases for J; bases not matched to a gene: 18. CDR3 length equals 20 residues. The CDR3, as DNA: TGCGCCAGCAGCCAAGTAGAACTTAGCGGGTTAAGGCAGGACACAGATACGCAGTATTTT. It encodes CASSQVELSGLRQDTDTQYF.

CDR3 region: CASSVAGANVLTF. The CDR3 DNA is TGTGCCAGCAGCGTGGCAGGGGCCAACGTCCTGACTTTC. The rearrangement links TRBV7-9 to TRBJ2-6; D uncertain. Trimming took off 5 bases at V and 4 bases at J, with 6 bases between the two ends. CDR3 length: 13 amino acids. Germline CDR1 is SEHNR and CDR2 is FQNEAQ (reference sequence).

The rearrangement links TRBV5-4 to TRBJ2-6; 7 bases fit TRBD1. The CDR3 runs 16 residues. Germline assignment: CDR1 SGHNT and CDR2 YYREEE (reference sequence). V was clipped by 3 bases and J by 9 bases; unmatched bases: 12. The CDR3 nucleotides are TGTGCCAGCAGCTCCCTAGGGGACAGCCAAGACAACGTCCTGACTTTC. Its protein product is CASSSLGDSQDNVLTF.

The chain couples TRBV25-1 to TRBJ2-1; no definite D call. V was cut by 6 bases and J by 0 bases, with 15 bases left in between. Germline V lookup: CDR1 MGHDK, CDR2 SYGVNS. The CDR3 totals 16 residues. The DNA of the CDR3 is TGTGCCAGCAGCCCTTTCCCGCGGATCTCCTACAATGAGCAGTTCTTC. Translating gives CASSPFPRISYNEQFF. Variable domain in full (rest from reference TRBV25-1 and TRBJ2-1): EADIYQTPRYLVIGTGKKITLECSQTMGHDKMYWYQQDPGMELHLIHYSYGVNSTEKGDLSSESTVSRIRTEHFPLTLESARPSHTSQYLCASSPFPRISYNEQFFGPGTRLTVL.

The V and J genes are TRBV5-4 and TRBJ1-1, with a tentative D call TRBD1 (5 bases). Germline assignment: CDR1 SGHNT and CDR2 YYREEE (reference sequence). This CDR3 has 16 residues. The V end was cut by 3 bases, the J end by 4 bases, with 19 bases between. The CDR3 is CASSSDRKRWSTEAFF. CDR3 coding DNA: TGTGCCAGCAGCTCCGACAGAAAGAGGTGGTCCACTGAAGCTTTCTTT.

This sequence joins TRBV5-6 and TRBJ1-1; D is possibly TRBD1 (5 bases). V lost 5 bases to trimming and J lost 4 bases, with 15 bases between them. The CDR3 covers 14 residues. CDR1 is SGHDT, CDR2 YYEEEE, per germline. The CDR3, as DNA: TGTGCCAGCAGTCTGCGGGGCGTGAGCACTGAAGCTTTCTTT. As protein: CASSLRGVSTEAFF.

This chain connects TRBV10-1 to TRBJ1-3; no clear D gene. Germline V gene data show CDR1 as WNHNN and CDR2 as SYGVQD (reference sequence). The CDR3 spans 12 residues. CDR3 sequence reads: CVSGLLGNTIYF. The CDR3 DNA reads as TGCGTTTCTGGACTCCTTGGAAACACCATATATTTT.